This entry lists 20 T cell receptor beta chains sequenced from one sample in a study of post-analysis software for immune sequencing data (dated by TCRdb to the mid-2010s). What the study reported, not specific to this receptor: Four to six TRBV segments, including TRBV5-6, TRBV5-1 and TRBV20-1, were significantly more frequent in patients than controls.

Their target antigens are unknown. The method behind the library was PCR. Reads for this sample came from an Illumina HiSeq 2500. Unique molecular identifiers were incorporated into TCR beta cDNA libraries to reduce PCR and sequencing biases. In TCRdb, the public reads were trimmed at Q25 with fastp and aligned with MiXCR, with productive beta chains retained. Each record represents a unique CDR3 protein, reported with the most common genes and DNA among its rows. The sample table holds around 700,000 distinct CDR3 sequences, of which 55% to 60% were seen once. The top ten clonotypes cover around 10% of the sample. Sequenced sample: blood. These receptors all come from a girl aged 2 to 9 with multiple sclerosis.

This clonotype was seen a handful of times. The DNA for the CDR3 is TGCAGTGCCGTGACAGGGGGTGACACGCAGTATTTT. Translated, it gives CSAVTGGDTQYF. The J gene is TRBJ2-3, the V gene TRBV20-1, with 9 bases aligning to TRBD1. J was trimmed by 9 bases and V by 6 bases; bases with no gene match: 7. The CDR3 length is 12 residues. Germline V gives CDR1 DFQATT, CDR2 SNEGSKA (reference sequence).

The rearrangement joins TRBV12-5 to TRBJ2-1; D unresolved. Trimming shortened V by 1 base and J by 4 bases, and 11 bases separated the two germline ends. The CDR3 totals 15 residues. Per the germline V gene, CDR1 is LGHNT and CDR2 is FRNRAP. The CDR3 here is CASGLGVTLYNEQFF. In nucleotides, the CDR3 is TGTGCTAGTGGTTTGGGGGTTACCCTATACAATGAGCAGTTCTTC.

V is TRBV28 and J is TRBJ2-7; maybe TRBD1 (6 bases). Germline lookup yields CDR1 MDHEN and CDR2 SYDVKM. V was shortened by 5 bases and J by 0 bases, with 17 bases between the two germline ends. CDR3 size: 16 residues. The CDR3 coding sequence is TGTGCCAGCAGTAATAAATCAGGGGCCCTCTCCTACGAGCAGTACTTC. Translation gives CASSNKSGALSYEQYF.

The chain joins TRBV2 to TRBJ1-2, with 7 bases fitting TRBD1. Trimming took 4 bases from V and 4 from J; bases not matched to a gene: 9. Germline V CDR1 and CDR2: SNHLY, FYNNEI. This CDR3 region has 15 residues. CDR3 bases: TGTGCCAGCAGTGCTAGAACGACAGGGACCTATGGCTACACCTTC. It specifies CASSARTTGTYGYTF.

The chain couples TRBV20-1 to TRBJ1-1; the D gene is possibly TRBD1 (5 bases). Trimming removed 1 base at V and 3 bases at J, with 6 bases between. Germline V gives CDR1 DFQATT, CDR2 SNEGSKA (reference sequence). The CDR3 has 12 amino acids. The chain's CDR3 is CSARVGDTEAFF. The CDR3 DNA follows: TGCAGTGCTAGAGTAGGGGACACTGAAGCTTTCTTT.

This clonotype was counted only a few times. V usage is TRBV29-1 and J usage is TRBJ2-5; 9 bases map to TRBD2. After removal of 1 base from V and 3 bases from J, the junction contained 15 bases not matched to a gene. CDR3 length: 18 amino acids. Germline CDR1 and CDR2: SQVTM and ANQGSEA. The CDR3 loop is CSVEGGPLTGLAEETQYF. The CDR3 DNA reads as TGCAGCGTTGAAGGTGGTCCGTTGACGGGACTAGCAGAAGAGACCCAGTACTTC.

The chain uses TRBV12-3 or TRBV12-4 and TRBJ2-1; D may correspond to TRBD1 or TRBD2 (5 bases each). The CDR3 extends over 15 amino acids. V lost 4 bases and J 0 bases, leaving 10 bases between the germline ends. Here the CDR3 DNA reads TGTGCCAGCAGTTGGGACCTCCGCTCCTACAATGAGCAGTTCTTC. The encoded protein is CASSWDLRSYNEQFF.

This chain uses TRBV29-1 with TRBJ2-7; D is possibly TRBD2 (7 bases). Between the trimmed V and J ends, which lost 4 bases and 6 bases, there was a span of 22 bases. Germline values: CDR1 SQVTM, CDR2 ANQGSEA. The CDR3 extends over 15 amino acids. The CDR3 is CSVAPSGGQWGEQYF. The CDR3 bases are TGCAGCGTTGCCCCGTCCGGGGGGCAGTGGGGCGAGCAGTACTTC.

The chain carries TRBV10-2 and TRBJ1-1; the D gene is possibly TRBD1 (6 bases). The CDR3 is made up of 14 amino acids. Trimming removed 2 bases at V and 5 bases at J, with 12 bases between. CDR1 is WSHSY and CDR2 is SAAADI in the germline V gene. The CDR3 spells CASSERPQGTEAFF. CDR3 DNA sequence: TGCGCCAGCAGTGAGAGGCCACAGGGAACTGAAGCTTTCTTT.

The V gene is TRBV7-2, the J gene TRBJ1-2; unclear D gene. In germline, CDR1 is SGHTA, CDR2 FQGNSA. The CDR3 covers 13 residues. The germline V and J ends were trimmed by 3 bases and 3 bases, with 8 bases remaining between them. As DNA, the CDR3 is TGTGCCAGCAGCTTCCAGGAGGACTATGGCTACACCTTC. Translated, it gives CASSFQEDYGYTF.

This clonotype was seen more than once but under ten times. The chain employs TRBV29-1 and TRBJ2-1; D is undetermined. V lost 5 bases and J lost 2, with 7 bases in between. The CDR3 length is 12 residues. CDR1 is SQVTM and CDR2 is ANQGSEA in the germline V gene. The CDR3 protein is CSVRDAYNEQFF. In nucleotides, the CDR3 is TGCAGCGTTCGCGACGCCTACAATGAGCAGTTCTTC.

This sequence joins TRBV29-1 and TRBJ2-7; 9 nucleotides align to TRBD2. V trimming: 3 bases; J trimming: 3 bases; junction bases outside the gene matches: 6. The CDR3 length is 14 residues. Per germline, CDR1 SQVTM and CDR2 ANQGSEA. As DNA, the CDR3 is TGCAGCGTTGAGGCTAGCGGGGCTGACTACGAGCAGTACTTC. It specifies CSVEASGADYEQYF.

This clonotype was observed a single time. The chain uses TRBV6-2 or TRBV6-3 and TRBJ1-2; D is unclear. V lost 7 bases, J lost 4 bases, and 16 bases lay in between. This CDR3 region has 14 residues. Germline V gene lookup returns CDR1 MNHEY and CDR2 SVGEGT. CDR3 region: CASMRTPAAYGYTF. The CDR3 DNA is TGTGCCAGCATGAGGACGCCCGCCGCCTATGGCTACACCTTC.

The gene calls are TRBV5-1 and TRBJ2-7, with a tentative D call TRBD1 (7 bases). The CDR3 has 16 residues. The ends were cut back, 5 bases at V and 0 bases at J, with 18 bases in the middle. Germline V gives CDR1 SGHRS, CDR2 YFSETQ. CDR3 protein: CASRGREQGVSYEQYF. The CDR3 DNA sequence: TGCGCCAGCAGAGGACGGGAGCAGGGGGTCTCCTACGAGCAGTACTTC.

This clonotype was observed a handful of times. Written as DNA, the CDR3 is TGCAGTGCTTCCGGACTAGCGGGAGGGGGAGATACGCAGTATTTT. Translation: CSASGLAGGGDTQYF. This chain links TRBV20-1 with TRBJ2-3, with TRBD2 identical over 15 bases. The germline V gene encodes CDR1 DFQATT and CDR2 SNEGSKA (reference sequence). The CDR3 consists of 15 residues. The V and J ends lost 5 bases and 5 bases, in that order; junction bases with no gene match: 5.

The chain combines TRBV25-1 with TRBJ2-1; TRBD1 aligns across 10 bases. The length of the CDR3 is 16 residues. Germline V gene lookup returns CDR1 MGHDK and CDR2 SYGVNS. J lost 5 bases, V lost 5 bases, and 9 bases had no gene match. In DNA, the CDR3 is TGTGCCAGCAGTTCTTACCCCGGACAGGGGGACAATGAGCAGTTCTTC. It is translated as CASSSYPGQGDNEQFF.

This clonotype was observed a handful of times. The rearrangement uses TRBV6-5 and TRBJ2-1; 7 bases match TRBD2. The V gene end was trimmed by 2 bases and the J gene end by 10 bases; junction bases not matched to a gene: 8. The germline V gene has CDR1 MNHEY and CDR2 SVGAGI. This CDR3 comprises 14 residues. CDR3 DNA: TGTGCCAGCAGTTACGGGCGGGGGATCTCAGAGCAGTTCTTC. Protein sequence: CASSYGRGISEQFF.

This rearrangement joins TRBV11-2 to TRBJ1-2, with no clear D. Trimming took off 2 bases at V and 8 bases at J, with 12 bases between the two ends. The CDR3 contains 13 residues. CDR1 and CDR2 from the germline V gene are SGHAT and FQNNGV. The CDR3 loop is CASSLLWEGGYTF. In DNA form, the CDR3 reads TGTGCCAGCAGCTTATTGTGGGAAGGAGGCTACACCTTC.

The chain joins TRBV20-1 to TRBJ2-5; D is perhaps TRBD2 (6 bases). Gene TRBJ2-7 matches the end of the DNA better, so the J call may be wrong. The CDR3 has 14 amino acids. Germline V CDR1 and CDR2: DFQATT, SNEGSKA (reference sequence). The CDR3 protein is CSAHGTGGTYEQYF. The DNA of the CDR3 is TGCAGTGCCCACGGGACTGGCGGAACCTACGAGCAGTACTTC.

The rearrangement joins TRBV7-2 to TRBJ2-1, with D hard to call. CDR1 SGHTA and CDR2 FQGNSA come from the germline V gene. V gave up 1 base and J gave up 14 bases, with 9 bases separating them. The length of the CDR3 is 11 residues. The CDR3 nucleotides are TGTGCCAGCAGCTTAGGGGCGAGGAAGTTCTTC. This encodes CASSLGARKFF.